The 5 T cell receptor beta chains in this list originate from one sample, sequenced in a study of tumor-infiltrating lymphocytes in primary liver carcinoma. From approximately 20-30 mg of unsorted bulk tissue, DNA and RNA were co-extracted together. The authors made TCR beta cDNA from around 500 ng total RNA with a constant-region primer. Generation of the TCR beta libraries relied on three nested multiplex PCR rounds using slightly modified ARM-PCR. TRBV1-TRBV30 forward primers paired with a C-beta reverse primer drove the first two PCR rounds, roughly 10 cycles each. TCRdb used MiXCR to reprocess the multiplex PCR reads, holding one entry per CDR3 protein. The data contain tens of thousands of distinct CDR3 sequences, roughly 77% of them seen just once; the ten biggest clones take up about 25%. The sample was liver tumor tissue from sampling region 3. Documented subset: tumor region T3, left-lateral pole. These receptors were collected from a man in his forties with primary liver carcinoma and hepatitis B virus infection.

The V and J genes are TRBV6-5 and TRBJ1-1; D gene unclear. The CDR3 is made up of 12 amino acids. Germline CDR1 and CDR2: MNHEY and SVGAGI. CDR3 sequence reads: CVSSHLNTEAFF. CDR3 DNA: TGTGTAAGCAGTCACCTGAACACTGAAGCTTTCTTT.

Of note for this clonotype: Sequence at one end of the junction differs from germline and may be a read error. The J gene is TRBJ2-1, the V gene TRBV14; D remains unclear. Looked up from germline, CDR1 is SGHDN and CDR2 is FVKESK. The CDR3 totals 15 residues. CDR3 in DNA: TGTGCCAGCAGCCAAGCTCTTAGGTCCTACAATGAGCTGTTCTTC. Translating gives CASSQALRSYNELFF. The whole variable domain, filled in from reference TRBV14 and TRBJ2-1, reads EAGVTQFPSHSVIEKGQTVTLRCDPISGHDNLYWYRRVMGKEIKFLLHFVKESKQDESGMPNNRFLAERTGGTYSTLKVQPAELEDSGVYFCASSQALRSYNELFFGPGTRLTVL.

Points on this clonotype: An end of the junction differs from the germline gene, which may be a read error. The rearrangement links TRBV7-9 to TRBJ2-1; the match to TRBD2 covers 12 bases. The CDR3 extends over 18 amino acids. Germline V lookup: CDR1 SEHNR, CDR2 FQNEAQ (reference sequence). The CDR3 DNA reads as TGTGCCGGCAGCTTACCTTCGGGACTAGCGGGTACGAACCATGAGCAGTTCTTC. Residues: CAGSLPSGLAGTNHEQFF.

As regards this clonotype: Without the conserved terminal phenylalanine or tryptophan, this CDR3 likely stems from a read error. The chain couples TRBV11-2 to TRBJ1-4; D remains unclear. The germline V gene encodes CDR1 SGHAT and CDR2 FQNNGV. CDR3 length: 14 amino acids. CDR3 protein: CACSLEVGEEKLFS. CDR3 nucleotides: TGTGCCTGCAGCTTAGAGGTTGGGGAGGAAAAACTGTTTTCT.

Remarks on this clonotype: One end of the junction is discordant with germline, which a read error may explain. The CDR3 bases are TGCAGCGTTGTTGATGAGATAAGAGAGCACTTCTTC. Residues: CSVVDEIREHFF. The chain is built from TRBV29-1 and TRBJ2-1; no firm D call. From germline, CDR1 is SQVTM and CDR2 ANQGSEA. The length of the CDR3 is 12 residues.